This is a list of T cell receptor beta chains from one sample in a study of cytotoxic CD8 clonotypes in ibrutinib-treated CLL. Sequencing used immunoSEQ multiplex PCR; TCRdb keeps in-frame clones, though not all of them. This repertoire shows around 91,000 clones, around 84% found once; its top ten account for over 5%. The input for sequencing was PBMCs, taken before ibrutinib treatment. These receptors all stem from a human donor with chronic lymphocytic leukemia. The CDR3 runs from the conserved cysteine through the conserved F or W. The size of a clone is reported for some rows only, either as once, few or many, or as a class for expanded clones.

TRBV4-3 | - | CASSQALGGAGTGELFF
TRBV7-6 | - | CASSSSGTVKETQYF
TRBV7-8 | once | CASSRGQGAWNEQFF
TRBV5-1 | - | CASSLGFRMSQGLDGYTF
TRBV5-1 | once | CASSLERTRSYPKETQYF
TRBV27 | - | CASSPSFSIYPSYEQYF
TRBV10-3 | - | CAISGGRGEATNEKLFF
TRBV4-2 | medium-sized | CASSQDMRGRDEQFF
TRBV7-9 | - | CASSLADDRYYGYTF
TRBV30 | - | CAWSAAYGYTF
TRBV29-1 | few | CSVDVQGRGYTF
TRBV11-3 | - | CASSSPEGTNSNEQFF
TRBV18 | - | CASSLYGTEQDSNQPQHF
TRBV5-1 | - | CASSLTSGYTDTQYF
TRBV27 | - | CASSSTLRTGGETQYF
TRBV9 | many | CASSVGGPGNTIYF
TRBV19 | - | CASRASSASTDTQYF
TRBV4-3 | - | CASSQDATDGRPQHF
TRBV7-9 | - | CASSAPGTELSTQHF
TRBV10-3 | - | CAISTTGGTNEKLFF
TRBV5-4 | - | CASSLVGPNTEAFF
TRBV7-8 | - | CASSLSHGNARLMEQYF
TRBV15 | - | CATSRDRDEKLFF
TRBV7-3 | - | CASSLLGTGMDGYTF
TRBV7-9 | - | CASSLEREQFF
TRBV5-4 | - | CASSTGQGAFYGYTF
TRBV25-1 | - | CASSAQGTDTQYF
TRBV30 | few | CAWSVGGNADTQYF
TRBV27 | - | CASSLGLSNTEAFF
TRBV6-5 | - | CASSYSGTGTYEQYF
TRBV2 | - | CASRETQYF
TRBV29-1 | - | CSVGTGGEYGYTF
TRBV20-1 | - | CSARGPHEQYF
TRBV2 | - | CASSSTGSELFF
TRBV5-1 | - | CASSFPQPSSGGTYEQYF
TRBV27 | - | CASSLSKDSGEGETQYF
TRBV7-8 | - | CASSLGQRTDTQYF
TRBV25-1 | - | CASSEHGGVRTDTQYF
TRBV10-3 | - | CAISESTQPLEQYF
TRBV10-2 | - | CASSGNTEAFF
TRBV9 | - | CASSVAGTGELFF
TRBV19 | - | CASSIRSGQPLENYGYTF
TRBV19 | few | CASSTEGGGVQYF
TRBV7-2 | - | CASSSHQTPDNEQFF
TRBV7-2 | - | CASSSNGASAGNTIYF
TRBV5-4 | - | CASSLRAGAGTGELFF
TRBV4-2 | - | CASSQDWADSEKLFF